Shown below are 17 T cell receptor beta chains from a single sample sequenced in a study (dated by TCRdb to 2015 to 2016). Library creation used RT-PCR. The sequencer was an Illumina MiSeq. Using fastp trimming at Q25 and MiXCR clonotype assembly, TCRdb reanalyzed the public sequencing data and kept in-frame beta chains. Every entry covers one CDR3 protein and lists the most common genes and DNA from its rows. Within this sample are almost 700,000 distinct CDR3 sequences, with 12% to 15% of them counted one time only. Around 3.3% of the sample belongs to the ten largest clones. What was sequenced was memory CD4+ T cells from blood. The receptor source for this set is a female donor in good health, serving as a healthy control.

This clonotype has at least ten counts. The chain is built from TRBV7-3 and TRBJ2-3; D gene uncertain. V was pared by 2 bases and J by 4 bases, with 10 bases between. Germline assignment: CDR1 SGHTA and CDR2 FQGTGA. This CDR3 has 14 amino acids. DNA of the CDR3: TGTGCCAGCAGCTTAGATCGAGGCGCAGATACGCAGTATTTT. Protein: CASSLDRGADTQYF.

This clonotype showed up many times. The rearrangement links TRBV20-1 to TRBJ1-5; D not certain. V was cut by 0 bases and J by 2 bases, with 8 bases left in between. Germline V lookup: CDR1 DFQATT, CDR2 SNEGSKA (reference sequence). CDR3 size: 14 residues. CDR3 region: CSARDNSGNQPQHF. Here the CDR3 DNA reads TGCAGTGCTAGAGATAATAGCGGCAATCAGCCCCAGCATTTT.

This clonotype turned up a few times. This chain links TRBV12-3 or TRBV12-4 with TRBJ1-2, with D unclear. The CDR3 runs 12 residues. Deletions cut 5 bases from V and 11 bases from J, with 15 bases between. As DNA, the CDR3 is TGTGCCAGCAGTGCCCGGACCGCTAAATACACCTTC. Amino acid sequence: CASSARTAKYTF.

This chain joins TRBV28 and TRBJ1-5; D is ambiguous. CDR1 is MDHEN, CDR2 SYDVKM, per germline. V was clipped by 7 bases and J by 5 bases, with 9 bases between them. This CDR3 region has 12 residues. In DNA, the CDR3 is TGTGCCAGCACCGGGCCAGATCAGCCCCAGCATTTT. Amino acid sequence: CASTGPDQPQHF.

The sample holds a few counts of this clonotype. The rearrangement uses TRBV9 and TRBJ2-1, with TRBD2 identical over 9 bases. CDR3 length equals 15 residues. CDR1 and CDR2 (germline): SGDLS, YYNGEE. The trim removed 3 bases at V and 5 bases at J, leaving 6 bases unmatched. The CDR3 sequence is CASSAKLAGNNEQFF. The CDR3 bases are TGTGCCAGCAGCGCTAAACTAGCGGGCAACAATGAGCAGTTCTTC.

The table lists this clonotype with many counts. The CDR3 bases are TGCGCCAGCAGCCGACTGGGGGTGGGCGGCAATGAGCAGTTCTTC. Translation: CASSRLGVGGNEQFF. The rearrangement uses TRBV4-3 and TRBJ2-1; D could derive from TRBD1 or TRBD2 (5 bases each). V was shortened by 4 bases and J by 6 bases, with 16 bases between the two germline ends. Germline V gene sequence: CDR1 LGHNA, CDR2 YSLEER. CDR3 length: 15 amino acids.

This clonotype was found a few times. The chain combines TRBV18 with TRBJ1-2, with a tentative D call TRBD1 (6 bases). The germline V and J ends were trimmed by 2 bases and 7 bases, with 11 bases remaining between them. Per the germline V gene, CDR1 is KGHSH and CDR2 is LQKENI. CDR3 length: 13 residues. The CDR3 here is CASSPETDSGYTF. CDR3 nucleotide sequence: TGTGCCAGCTCACCAGAGACGGACAGTGGCTACACCTTC.

The V call is TRBV6-1, the J call TRBJ1-1; D remains ambiguous. Between the trimmed V and J ends, which lost 3 bases and 8 bases, there was a span of 25 bases. The CDR3 totals 17 residues. Germline loops: CDR1 MNHNS, CDR2 SASEGT. This chain's CDR3 is CASSETARSYEAREAFF. The CDR3 coding sequence is TGTGCCAGCAGTGAGACCGCGAGGTCTTATGAAGCAAGGGAAGCTTTCTTT.

This clonotype appeared a few times. The chain joins TRBV20-1 to TRBJ2-1, with 8 bases matching TRBD2. The CDR3 totals 14 residues. From germline, CDR1 is DFQATT and CDR2 SNEGSKA (reference sequence). Trimming cost V 4 bases and J 4 bases; bases outside gene matches: 6. The CDR3 DNA is TGCAGTGCTAATCAGCGGGAGCGATACAATGAGCAGTTCTTC. This translates into CSANQRERYNEQFF.

This clonotype occurred a few times. V gene TRBV9 combines with J gene TRBJ1-2, with unresolved D. Germline V gene lookup returns CDR1 SGDLS and CDR2 YYNGEE. This CDR3 comprises 14 residues. Trimming shortened V by 0 bases and J by 1 base, and 7 bases separated the two germline ends. For the CDR3, the DNA is TGTGCCAGCAGCGTAGGATTTTTTAACTATGGCTACACCTTC. Translating gives CASSVGFFNYGYTF.

This chain connects TRBV6-2 or TRBV6-3 to TRBJ1-1, with 9 bases matching TRBD1. This CDR3 comprises 14 residues. Trimming took 6 bases from V and 5 from J; bases not matched to a gene: 7. CDR1 and CDR2 (germline): MNHEY, SVGEGT. In nucleotides, the CDR3 is TGTGCCAGCAGCCGGACAGGGGTGAGGACTGAAGCTTTCTTT. Translated, it gives CASSRTGVRTEAFF.

The chain joins TRBV24-1 to TRBJ2-6; no definite D call. The V end was cut by 3 bases, the J end by 1 base, with 6 bases between. The CDR3 has 15 amino acids. Germline values: CDR1 KGHDR, CDR2 SFDVKD. The CDR3 DNA reads as TGTGCCACCAGTGATGTGGGGTCTGGGGCCAACGTCCTGACTTTC. Encoded protein: CATSDVGSGANVLTF.

At least ten counts were recorded for this clonotype. The chain links TRBV29-1 to TRBJ1-1; 7 bases are shared with TRBD1. CDR3 length: 13 amino acids. V trimming: 8 bases; J trimming: 1 base; junction bases outside the gene matches: 7. From germline, CDR1 is SQVTM and CDR2 ANQGSEA. CDR3 amino acids: CSSNRDRNTEAFF. CDR3 nucleotide sequence: TGCAGCTCGAACCGGGACAGGAACACTGAAGCTTTCTTT. The full variable domain, with the rest looked up from reference TRBV29-1 and TRBJ1-1, is SAVISQKPSRDICQRGTSLTIQCQVDSQVTMMFWYRQQPGQSLTLIATANQGSEATYESGFVIDKFPISRPNLTFSTLTVSNMSPEDSSIYLCSSNRDRNTEAFFGQGTRLTVV.

The CDR3 nucleotides are TGTGCCAGCAGCGAAGGGTCGGGAGAAGAGACCCAGTACTTC. Translation gives CASSEGSGEETQYF. The genes are TRBV28 and TRBJ2-5; TRBD2 might be the D (6 bases). Looked up from germline, CDR1 is MDHEN and CDR2 is SYDVKM. V was clipped by 6 bases and J by 3 bases, with 14 bases between them. The CDR3 sequence is 14 residues long.

V usage is TRBV20-1 and J usage is TRBJ2-6; weak D call: TRBD1 (5 bases). Trimming took off 4 bases at V and 0 bases at J, with 13 bases between the two ends. CDR1 is DFQATT, CDR2 SNEGSKA, per germline (reference sequence). The CDR3 loop spans 16 amino acids. In DNA, the CDR3 is TGCAGTGCTACGACAGACGTACTCTCTGGGGCCAACGTCCTGACTTTC. Amino acid sequence: CSATTDVLSGANVLTF.

This clonotype was seen repeatedly, ten times or more. The genes are TRBV7-2 and TRBJ1-1, with 10 nucleotides matching TRBD1. This CDR3 contains 15 residues. Germline CDR1 reads SGHTA; CDR2 reads FQGNSA. V lost 5 bases and J lost 4; bases outside the gene matches: 7. CDR3 nucleotide sequence: TGTGCCAGCAGCACCCAGACAGGGGGCGGCACTGAAGCTTTCTTT. Translated, it gives CASSTQTGGGTEAFF.

Many counts were recorded for this clonotype. This sequence joins TRBV7-2 and TRBJ2-5; 8 nucleotides align to TRBD2. The V gene's germline CDR1 is SGHTA and CDR2 FQGNSA. The CDR3 runs 16 residues. V was clipped by 3 bases and J by 4 bases; unmatched bases: 10. Here the CDR3 DNA reads TGTGCCAGCAGCTTCAGGATGGGGCTAGCGGGAGAGACCCAGTACTTC. It is translated as CASSFRMGLAGETQYF. Looking up the rest from reference TRBV7-2 and TRBJ2-5 gives the full variable domain: GAGVSQSPSNKVTEKGKDVELRCDPISGHTALYWYRQSLGQGLEFLIYFQGNSAPDKSGLPSDRFSAERTGGSVSTLTIQRTQQEDSAVYLCASSFRMGLAGETQYFGPGTRLLVL.